This is a list of T cell receptor beta chains from one sample in a study of blood T cells in healthy people across ages. TCRdb itself ran the 5' RACE reads through MiXCR, one entry per CDR3 protein. The table records 750,000 to 1,000,000 distinct CDR3 sequences, roughly 28% of them present only once. The same sample was also used in a study of T cells of mothers and their children.

The sample consisted of blood. The source is a woman aged 40 to 50 in good health. The conserved cysteine and the conserved F or W are not part of the CDR3 here.

V gene	J gene	CDR3 protein
TRBV5-6	TRBJ2-4	ASSPGPDHNIQY
TRBV7-3	TRBJ2-3	ASSLNPGSGVTDTQY
TRBV20-1	TRBJ1-2	SARRVLIGYT
TRBV9	TRBJ2-5	ASSVALWEEETQY
TRBV4-2	TRBJ2-1	ASTLAGGLYNEQF
TRBV12-3/TRBV12-4	TRBJ1-2	ASSSSTNYGYT
TRBV7-2	TRBJ1-2	ASSFYAGPSYGYT
TRBV7-8	TRBJ2-7	ASSFGTSVPYEQY
TRBV7-2	TRBJ2-1	ASSAGLAGGFDEQF
TRBV12-3/TRBV12-4	TRBJ2-5	ASSPDRIQETQY
TRBV20-1	TRBJ1-4	SATDRESSTNEKLF
TRBV5-1	TRBJ1-1	ASRPTGQPNTEAF
TRBV6-5	TRBJ1-3	ASSGGNTIY
TRBV4-1	TRBJ2-7	ASSQETGLGDEQY
TRBV9	TRBJ2-3	ASSVAGGLSTDTQY
TRBV15	NA	ATSKVQGARETQF
TRBV5-1	TRBJ2-5	ASSTVRETQY
TRBV3-1	TRBJ2-5	ASSQESLAGGRNQETQY
TRBV29-1	TRBJ2-5	SVEVRDGGETQY
TRBV12-3/TRBV12-4	TRBJ2-1	ASSFSRDEQF
TRBV7-3	TRBJ2-1	ASSTSGGRSEQF
TRBV5-6	TRBJ2-7	ASSFQETTYEQY
TRBV5-1	TRBJ2-7	ASAYGGAYEQY
TRBV6-6	TRBJ2-3	ASSPKAILTDTQY
TRBV20-1	TRBJ1-2	SARDSGAIHYGYT
TRBV28	TRBJ2-3	AGSFDGPTSGRDTQY
TRBV11-2	TRBJ1-1	ASSSPRQGSEAF
TRBV7-9	TRBJ1-1	ASSRNRGTSTEAF
TRBV15	TRBJ1-1	ATSSLSGSTEAF
TRBV6-2/TRBV6-3	TRBJ2-7	ASAQRYEQY
TRBV28	TRBJ1-2	ASSSLNDGHGYT
TRBV10-3	TRBJ2-1	AISHQKNNEQF
TRBV24-1	TRBJ1-4	ATSDGGTEKLF
TRBV6-6	TRBJ1-2	ASRQPDLSGMYGYT
TRBV14	TRBJ1-1	ASSQVMGVTEAF
TRBV28	TRBJ2-2	ASSPQDRGRSGELF
TRBV24-1	TRBJ2-1	ATSDRQRDEQF
TRBV7-2	TRBJ2-3	ASSLGVAGGADTQY
TRBV9	TRBJ2-5	ASRGRNQEQY
TRBV7-9	TRBJ2-1	ASTMSRGGNNEQF
TRBV5-1	TRBJ2-1	ASSRAFSGGYEQF
TRBV27	TRBJ2-5	ASSPHPDRYQETQY
TRBV20-1	TRBJ2-1	KTARGLEQF
TRBV5-1	TRBJ2-7	ANSLGAGEWNEQY
TRBV12-3/TRBV12-4	TRBJ1-2	ASSLDGVYYGYT
TRBV7-9	TRBJ1-5	ASSSSRDYSNQPQH
TRBV5-1	TRBJ2-1	ASSPRTRGVNNEQF
TRBV7-9	TRBJ1-5	ASSIQGPENSNQPQH
TRBV6-5	TRBJ2-3	ASSQTSMFLY
TRBV7-3	TRBJ2-2	ASSLIIPGELF
TRBV9	TRBJ2-3	ASSVGARSTDTQY